What follows are 15 T cell receptor beta chains derived from one specimen sequenced in a study of CD8+CD57+ T cells in acquired aplastic anemia. Profiles of TCR beta VDJ and CDR3 were generated from a genomic DNA template. MiXCR, run by TCRdb on the reads, gives a single entry per CDR3 protein. This sample has hundreds of thousands of distinct CDR3 sequences, with 60% to 80% found just once. Sample: sorted CD4+, CD8+, or CD8+CD57+ T cells (not recorded which) from PBMCs. These receptors were collected from a human donor in good health, serving as a control.

This clonotype has only one observation. This chain connects TRBV5-1 to TRBJ2-3, with TRBD2 matching 14 bases. The germline gives CDR1 SGHRS, CDR2 YFSETQ. The CDR3 sequence is 18 residues long. J gave up 2 bases and V 0 bases, and 5 bases lay outside the gene matches. DNA of the CDR3: TGCGCCAGCAGCTTGGAGGGGACTAGCGGGGGCCCCACAGATACGCAGTATTTT. This translates into CASSLEGTSGGPTDTQYF.

The rearrangement joins TRBV20-1 to TRBJ1-4; D is possibly TRBD1 (5 bases). V lost 4 bases, J lost 7 bases, and 19 bases lay in between. This CDR3 contains 15 residues. Germline lookup yields CDR1 DFQATT and CDR2 SNEGSKA (reference sequence). This chain's CDR3 is CSATRDTNTAEKLFF. CDR3 bases: TGCAGTGCTACCAGGGATACGAACACTGCTGAAAAACTGTTTTTT.

The chain's CDR3 is CASSEREQGRSPLHF. CDR3 coding DNA: TGTGCCAGCAGCGAACGGGAACAGGGGAGGTCACCCCTCCACTTT. The rearrangement joins TRBV2 to TRBJ1-6; 7 nucleotides agree with TRBD1. The CDR3 length is 15 residues. Unmatched junction bases numbered 12, after V lost 6 bases and J lost 10 bases. The germline gives CDR1 SNHLY, CDR2 FYNNEI.

This clonotype occurred a few times. CDR3 sequence reads: CASSETTGAGGYTF. The CDR3 coding sequence is TGCGCCAGCAGTGAGACGACAGGGGCTGGTGGCTACACCTTC. The chain employs TRBV10-1 and TRBJ1-2; TRBD1 agrees at 8 bases. V lost 2 bases and J lost 7; bases outside the gene matches: 6. CDR3 length: 14 amino acids. The germline CDR1 and CDR2 sequences are WNHNN and SYGVQD (reference sequence).

In regard to this clonotype: At one end the junction does not follow the germline gene, possibly because of a read error. The rearrangement joins TRBV29-1 to TRBJ1-6, with a weak D call TRBD1 (5 bases). CDR1 is SQVTM, CDR2 ANQGSEA, per germline. This CDR3 spans 14 amino acids. The CDR3: CSVTRTGEGGALLF. CDR3 sequence (DNA): TGCAGTGTTACTCGCACGGGGGAGGGTGGGGCCCTGCTCTTT. Looking up the rest from reference TRBV29-1 and TRBJ1-6 gives the full variable domain: SAVISQKPSRDICQRGTSLTIQCQVDSQVTMMFWYRQQPGQSLTLIATANQGSEATYESGFVIDKFPISRPNLTFSTLTVSNMSPEDSSIYLCSVTRTGEGGALLFGNGTRLTVT.

CDR3 amino acids: CASSRGQSGTDTQYF. In nucleotides, the CDR3 is TGTGCCAGCAGTCGTGGACAGAGTGGCACAGATACGCAGTATTTT. This rearrangement joins TRBV12-3 or TRBV12-4 to TRBJ2-3; TRBD1 is a possible D gene (6 bases). The V and J ends lost 5 bases and 1 base respectively, with 13 bases between them. The length of the CDR3 is 15 residues.

This clonotype was detected ten times or more. V gene TRBV7-2 combines with J gene TRBJ1-1; 7 bases line up with TRBD1. V lost 7 bases, J lost 2 bases, and 7 bases stayed unmatched. The CDR3 consists of 14 residues. Germline loops: CDR1 SGHTA, CDR2 FQGNSA. CDR3 DNA sequence: TGTGCCAGCAAAAACCAGGGGGTTAACACTGAAGCTTTCTTT. As protein: CASKNQGVNTEAFF.

This clonotype was observed many times. This chain uses TRBV6-5 with TRBJ2-1; D possibly uses TRBD1 or TRBD2 (5 bases each). Per the germline V gene, CDR1 is MNHEY and CDR2 is SVGAGI. The CDR3 runs to 16 residues. Trimming removed 6 bases at V and 2 bases at J, with 17 bases between. CDR3 DNA: TGTGCCAGCAGAACCAGTCCCGGGACGCCCTACAATGAGCAGTTCTTC. Protein: CASRTSPGTPYNEQFF.

The V gene is TRBV5-1, the J gene TRBJ2-7; perhaps TRBD1 as D (6 bases). The CDR3 extends over 13 amino acids. Germline CDR1 reads SGHRS; CDR2 reads YFSETQ. V dropped 4 bases and J dropped 8 bases, with 16 bases sitting between them. CDR3 sequence reads: CASSADSIAKQYF. CDR3 nucleotides: TGCGCCAGCAGCGCGGACAGCATTGCTAAGCAGTACTTC.

This clonotype was seen only a few times. One base away lies a much larger clone, so this may be a sequencing read error. The chain recombines TRBV7-9 with TRBJ2-7; D might be TRBD2 (6 bases). The J call may be wrong; the DNA end is better matched by TRBJ2-4. Germline CDR1 and CDR2: SEHNR and FQNEAQ (reference sequence). The CDR3 has 17 amino acids. CDR3 sequence (DNA): TGTGCCAGCGGCCCGGGACTGTTCGACGGAGCCAAAAACATTCAGTACTTC. Protein product: CASGPGLFDGAKNIQYF.

This clonotype appeared many times. The gene calls are TRBV12-3 or TRBV12-4 and TRBJ2-1; D not certain. CDR3 length equals 16 residues. V lost 6 bases and J 7 bases, leaving 22 bases between the germline ends. CDR3 loop: CASSFQLRSERNEQFF. In DNA form, the CDR3 reads TGTGCCAGCAGCTTCCAGTTGAGATCCGAAAGAAATGAGCAGTTCTTC.

The gene calls are TRBV20-1 and TRBJ1-2, with unresolved D. This CDR3 is 14 amino acids long. Germline V lookup: CDR1 DFQATT, CDR2 SNEGSKA (reference sequence). The V end was cut by 0 bases, the J end by 4 bases, with 12 bases between. The CDR3 DNA follows: TGCAGTGCTAGAGATCTGCAGGATTTCTATGGCTACACCTTC. Translation: CSARDLQDFYGYTF.

The sample holds a few counts of this clonotype. The gene calls are TRBV25-1 and TRBJ1-2, with a weak D call TRBD1 (5 bases). The germline V gene has CDR1 MGHDK and CDR2 SYGVNS. Between the trimmed V and J ends, which lost 1 base and 2 bases, there was a span of 11 bases. This CDR3 comprises 15 residues. CDR3 nucleotide sequence: TGTGCCAGCAGTGAATTATCAGGGAAAAACTATGGCTACACCTTC. This translates into CASSELSGKNYGYTF.

Concerning this clonotype: The final CDR3 position lacks the conserved phenylalanine or tryptophan, pointing to a likely read error. It is unclear where the CDR3 begins or ends on the DNA, so no DNA is shown, and the CDR3 is as TCRdb lists it. The chain carries TRBV7-2 and TRBJ1-1; TRBD1, as called in the table, went unchecked against the DNA. The CDR3 length is 13 residues, termini included. CDR1 and CDR2 from the germline V gene are SGHTA and FQGNSA. The CDR3 spells CASSQLATRVNYG.

This clonotype has ten or more counts. The chain links TRBV4-1 to TRBJ2-5, with a weak D call TRBD1 (6 bases). The CDR3 is made up of 14 amino acids. With 0 bases removed from V and 6 bases from J, the gap between germline ends came to 11 bases. Germline CDR1 and CDR2: MGHRA and YSYEKL. The CDR3 DNA reads TGCGCCAGCAGCCAAGACACAGGGCGGCAGACCCAGTACTTC. As protein: CASSQDTGRQTQYF.